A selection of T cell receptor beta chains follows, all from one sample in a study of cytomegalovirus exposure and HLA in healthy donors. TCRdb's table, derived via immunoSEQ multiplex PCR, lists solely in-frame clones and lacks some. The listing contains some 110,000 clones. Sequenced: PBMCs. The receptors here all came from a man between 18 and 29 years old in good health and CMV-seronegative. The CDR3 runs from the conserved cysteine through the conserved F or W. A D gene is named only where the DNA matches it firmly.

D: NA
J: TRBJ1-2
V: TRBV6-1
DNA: TGTGCCAGCAGTGATTCGACAGGCCCTTATGGATATGGCTACACCTTC
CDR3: CASSDSTGPYGYGYTF

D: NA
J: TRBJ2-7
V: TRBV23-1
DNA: TGCGCCAGCGAAGATCAGGAAGGGTCTCGGTTGGAGGCCTACGAGCAGTACTTC
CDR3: CASEDQEGSRLEAYEQYF

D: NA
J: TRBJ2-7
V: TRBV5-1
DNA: TGCGCCAGCAGCTTAGTCGCAGGATCAACCTACGAGCAGTACTTC
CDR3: CASSLVAGSTYEQYF

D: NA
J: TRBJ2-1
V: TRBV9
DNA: TGTGCCAGCAGTAGCGGAAGCTCCTACAATGAGCAGTTCTTC
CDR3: CASSSGSSYNEQFF

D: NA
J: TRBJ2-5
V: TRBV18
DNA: TGTGCCAGCTCACCCCGTCCCTCCAGCGCCGAAGAGACCCAGTACTTC
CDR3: CASSPRPSSAEETQYF

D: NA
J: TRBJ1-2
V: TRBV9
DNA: TGTGCCAGCAGCGCACAACGGGAGGGCTACACCTTC
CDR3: CASSAQREGYTF

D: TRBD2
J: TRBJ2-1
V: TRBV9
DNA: TGTGCCAGCAGCCGAGCACTAGCGGGGAATAATGAGCAGTTCTTC
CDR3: CASSRALAGNNEQFF

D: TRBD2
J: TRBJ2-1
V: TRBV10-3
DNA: TGTGCCATCAGCGCAACGACTAGCGGAAGATCCTACAATGAGCAGTTCTTC
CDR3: CAISATTSGRSYNEQFF

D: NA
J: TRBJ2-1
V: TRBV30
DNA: TGTGCCTGGAGAAGCAGGGGGGCTTTCTCCGACAATGAGCAGTTCTTC
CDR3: CAWRSRGAFSDNEQFF

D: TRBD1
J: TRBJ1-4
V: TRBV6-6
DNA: TGTGCCAGCAGGACGGGACAGGGCAATGAAAAACTGTTTTTT
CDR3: CASRTGQGNEKLFF

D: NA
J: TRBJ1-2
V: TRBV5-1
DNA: TGCGCCAGCAGCTTGGAGCCTAACTATGGCTACACCTTC
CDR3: CASSLEPNYGYTF

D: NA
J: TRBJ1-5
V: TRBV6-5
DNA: TGTGCCAGCAGTTACTCGACACTTGGGAATCAGCCCCAGCATTTT
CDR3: CASSYSTLGNQPQHF

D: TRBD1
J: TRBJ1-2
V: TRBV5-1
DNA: TGCGCCAGCAGCTCAGGAGACAGGGTCCATGGCTACACCTTC
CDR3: CASSSGDRVHGYTF

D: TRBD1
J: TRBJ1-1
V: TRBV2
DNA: TGTGCCAGCAGTGATCGGGACAGGGGGCGCGACACTGAAGCTTTCTTT
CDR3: CASSDRDRGRDTEAFF

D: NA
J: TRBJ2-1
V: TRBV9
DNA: TGTGCCAGCAGCTCCCAGCTAAGGGGGAGCGGCTATGAGCAGTTCTTC
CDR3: CASSSQLRGSGYEQFF

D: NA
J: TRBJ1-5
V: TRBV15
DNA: TGTGCCACCAGCAGAGTACAGCGCAATCAGCCCCAGCATTTT
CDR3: CATSRVQRNQPQHF

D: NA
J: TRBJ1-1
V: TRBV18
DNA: TGTGCCAGCTCACCAGGAGCCTCAGAAACGAAAGCTTTCTTT
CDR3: CASSPGASETKAFF

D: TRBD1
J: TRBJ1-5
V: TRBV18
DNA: TGTGCCAGCTCACCGGGACAGGTCAATCAGCCCCAGCATTTT
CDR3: CASSPGQVNQPQHF

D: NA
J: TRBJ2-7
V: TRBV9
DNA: TGTGCCAGCAGCGTAGAGGGGTCCTCCTACGAGCAGTACTTC
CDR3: CASSVEGSSYEQYF

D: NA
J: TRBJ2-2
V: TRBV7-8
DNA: TGTGCCAGCAGCTTAGTTTCCCAGTCCGGGGAGCTGTTTTTT
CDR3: CASSLVSQSGELFF

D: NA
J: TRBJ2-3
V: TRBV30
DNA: TGTGCCTGGAGTCCCAGCGGGACAGATACGCAGTATTTT
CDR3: CAWSPSGTDTQYF

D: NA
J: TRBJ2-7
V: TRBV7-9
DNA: TGTGCCAGCAGCTTATCACGGGGGAGCTCCTACGAGCAGTACTTC
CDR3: CASSLSRGSSYEQYF

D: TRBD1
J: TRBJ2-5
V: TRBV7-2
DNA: TGTGCCAGCAGCTTAGTCGGGGACAGGGGAGAGACCCAGTACTTC
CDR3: CASSLVGDRGETQYF

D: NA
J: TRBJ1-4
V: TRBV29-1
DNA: TGCAGCGGGGGGGGTCAGAATGAAAAACTGTTTTTT
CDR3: CSGGGQNEKLFF

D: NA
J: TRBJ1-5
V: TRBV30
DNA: TGTGCCTGGAGTCCTCTACGGGGGGGTATAGGTAATCAGCCCCAGCATTTT
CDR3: CAWSPLRGGIGNQPQHF

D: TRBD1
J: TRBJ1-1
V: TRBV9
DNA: TGTGCCAGCAGCGTAGTTGGACAGGGGAGGACTGAAGCTTTCTTT
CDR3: CASSVVGQGRTEAFF

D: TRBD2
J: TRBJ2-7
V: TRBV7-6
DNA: TGTGCCAGCAGCTTAAGGCTATCTAGCGGGAGTTACGAGCAGTACTTC
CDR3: CASSLRLSSGSYEQYF

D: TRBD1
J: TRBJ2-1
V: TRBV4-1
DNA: TGCGCCAGCAGCCGATCACCCGAACGAGAGGGACAGCGGTTCTTC
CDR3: CASSRSPEREGQRFF

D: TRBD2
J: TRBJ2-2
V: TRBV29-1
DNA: TGCAGCGTTGTAGCGGGAGGGACCGGGGAGCTGTTTTTT
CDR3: CSVVAGGTGELFF

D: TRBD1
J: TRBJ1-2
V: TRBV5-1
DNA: TGCGCCAGCAGCTTGGCCCCGGGACAGGGACACTATGGCTACACCTTC
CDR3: CASSLAPGQGHYGYTF

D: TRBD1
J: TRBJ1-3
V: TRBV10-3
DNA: TGTGCCATCAGTGAGTTGGGTACAGGGGACTCTGGAAACACCATATATTTT
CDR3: CAISELGTGDSGNTIYF

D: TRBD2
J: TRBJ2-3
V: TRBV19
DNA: TGTGCCAGTAGTCAGCGGGAGGGGGATACGCAGTATTTT
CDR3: CASSQREGDTQYF

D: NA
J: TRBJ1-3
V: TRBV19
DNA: TGTGCCCAAAGAGAAGAAAACACCATATATTTT
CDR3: CAQREENTIYF

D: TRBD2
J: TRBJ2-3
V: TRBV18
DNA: TGTGCCAGCTCACCCCTCCCAGCGGGAGGGCCTGGGGATACTCAGTATTTT
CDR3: CASSPLPAGGPGDTQYF

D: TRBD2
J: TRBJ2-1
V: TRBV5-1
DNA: TGCGCCAGCAGCCCTTTGGGGGGGGACCACAATGAGCAGTTCTTC
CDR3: CASSPLGGDHNEQFF

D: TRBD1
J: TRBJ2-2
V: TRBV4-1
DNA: TGCGCCAGCAGCCAACCAATGAGGGGGCACACCGGGGAGCTGTTTTTT
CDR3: CASSQPMRGHTGELFF

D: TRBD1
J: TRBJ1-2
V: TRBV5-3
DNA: TGTGCCAGAAGCTTGACCTGCGGGACAGCGGACTATGGCTACACCTTC
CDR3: CARSLTCGTADYGYTF

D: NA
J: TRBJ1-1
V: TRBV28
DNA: TGTGCCAGCAGGAGACAGAGAATGAACACTGAAGCTTTCTTT
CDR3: CASRRQRMNTEAFF